These T cell receptor beta chains were read from a single sample in a study of T-cell memory formation after mild COVID-19. TCRdb recomputed calls from the 5' RACE reads with MiXCR, one row per CDR3 protein. This table holds 390,000 or so distinct CDR3 sequences, about 16% found once. The sequenced sample was PBMCs or a T cell subset sorted from them (not recorded which). The receptors here all came from a man aged 18 to 35 who had mild COVID-19 (a few samples of this study predate the infection). Cell type and time point are not known. The CDR3 runs from the conserved cysteine through the conserved F or W. The D gene is left open where the match is weak. Where a row states a size, it is once, few, many or the class of an expanded clone; other rows omit it.

v_call: TRBV10-1; clone_size: .; d_call: .; j_call: TRBJ1-1; cdr3_nt: TGCGCCAGCAGTGAGGTCCGTAGCACTGAAGCTTTCTTT; cdr3_aa: CASSEVRSTEAFF
v_call: TRBV5-1; clone_size: many; d_call: TRBD1; j_call: TRBJ1-1; cdr3_nt: TGCGCCAGCAGCCCGGGACAGGGGAACACTGAAGCTTTCTTT; cdr3_aa: CASSPGQGNTEAFF
v_call: TRBV18; clone_size: .; d_call: TRBD1; j_call: TRBJ1-4; cdr3_nt: TGTGCCAGCTCCCGGGGACAGCCAACTAATGAAAAACTGTTTTTT; cdr3_aa: CASSRGQPTNEKLFF
v_call: TRBV5-6; clone_size: .; d_call: .; j_call: TRBJ2-7; cdr3_nt: TGTGCCAGCAGCTTGGGGGGGGTGGGGGCCGAGCAGTACTTC; cdr3_aa: CASSLGGVGAEQYF
v_call: TRBV6-6; clone_size: .; d_call: TRBD1; j_call: TRBJ2-3; cdr3_nt: TGTGCCAGCAGTCACCCGGGACAGGGCACAGATACGCAGTATTTT; cdr3_aa: CASSHPGQGTDTQYF
v_call: TRBV20-1; clone_size: few; d_call: .; j_call: TRBJ1-3; cdr3_nt: TGCAGTGCTAGATACGGAAACACCATATATTTT; cdr3_aa: CSARYGNTIYF
v_call: TRBV2; clone_size: few; d_call: TRBD1; j_call: TRBJ2-1; cdr3_nt: TGTGCCAGCAGTGAGAAGGGGGCTAGTGGAATCAATGAGCAGTTCTTC; cdr3_aa: CASSEKGASGINEQFF
v_call: TRBV4-3; clone_size: few; d_call: .; j_call: TRBJ2-2; cdr3_nt: TGCGCCAGCAGCCAAGATCCGGGGGCCGGGGAGCTGTTTTTT; cdr3_aa: CASSQDPGAGELFF
v_call: TRBV19; clone_size: many; d_call: TRBD1; j_call: TRBJ2-7; cdr3_nt: TGTGCCAGCAGCATCCGGGACAGCTACGAGCAGTACTTC; cdr3_aa: CASSIRDSYEQYF
v_call: TRBV27; clone_size: few; d_call: TRBD1; j_call: TRBJ1-1; cdr3_nt: TGTGCCAGCAGTCTCAGGGGGGGGGACACTGAAGCTTTCTTT; cdr3_aa: CASSLRGGDTEAFF
v_call: TRBV6-2/TRBV6-3; clone_size: once; d_call: .; j_call: TRBJ2-3; cdr3_nt: TGTGCCAGCAGTTACGGGAGGGGGCTTACCACAGATACGCAGTATTTT; cdr3_aa: CASSYGRGLTTDTQYF
v_call: TRBV5-5; clone_size: few; d_call: .; j_call: TRBJ1-1; cdr3_nt: TGTGCCAGCAGCTTGATCCGAACCACTGAAGCTTTCTTT; cdr3_aa: CASSLIRTTEAFF